This TCR beta chain derives from a study of shared clonotypes between healthy human individuals. This clone was observed once. Assay used: immunoSEQ multiplex PCR; TCRdb lists only in-frame clones, some missing. This repertoire shows around 2.1 million clones, almost 96% found once; its top ten account for approximately 0.13%. Sequenced sample: naive CD4+ T cells sorted from blood. Indicated subset: CD45RA+ positively selected. The TCR comes from a man aged 18 to 35 in good health.

The CDR3 sequence is CASSQSSELGQPQHF. The DNA of the CDR3 is TGCGCCAGCAGTCAATCGTCAGAGTTGGGCCAGCCCCAGCATTTT. The chain employs TRBV23-1 and TRBJ1-5; D call uncertain. Being an ORF, TRBV23-1 has a function that is uncertain. Trimming took off 0 bases at V and 7 bases at J, with 13 bases between the two ends. The CDR3 consists of 15 residues.